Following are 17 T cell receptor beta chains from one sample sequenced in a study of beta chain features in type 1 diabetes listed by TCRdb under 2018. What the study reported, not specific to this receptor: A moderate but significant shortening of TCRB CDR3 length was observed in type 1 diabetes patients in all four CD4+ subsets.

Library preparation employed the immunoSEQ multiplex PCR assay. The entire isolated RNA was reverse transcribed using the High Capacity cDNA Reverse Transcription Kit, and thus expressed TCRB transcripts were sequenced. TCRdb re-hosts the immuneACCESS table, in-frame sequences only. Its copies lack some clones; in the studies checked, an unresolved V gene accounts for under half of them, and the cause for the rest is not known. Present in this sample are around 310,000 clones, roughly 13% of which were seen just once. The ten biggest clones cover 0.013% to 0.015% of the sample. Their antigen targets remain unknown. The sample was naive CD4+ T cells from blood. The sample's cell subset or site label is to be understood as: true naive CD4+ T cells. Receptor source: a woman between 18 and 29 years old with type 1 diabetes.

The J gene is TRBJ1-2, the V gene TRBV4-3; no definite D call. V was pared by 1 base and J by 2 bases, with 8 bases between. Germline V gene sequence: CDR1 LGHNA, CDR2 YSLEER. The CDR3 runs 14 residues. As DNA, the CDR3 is TGCGCCAGCAGCCAAGGAGACATGAACTATGGCTACACCTTC. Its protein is CASSQGDMNYGYTF.

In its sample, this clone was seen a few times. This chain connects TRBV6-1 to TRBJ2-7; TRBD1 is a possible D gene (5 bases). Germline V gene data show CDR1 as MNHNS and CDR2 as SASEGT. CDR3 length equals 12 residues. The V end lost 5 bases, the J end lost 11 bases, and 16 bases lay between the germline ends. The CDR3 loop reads CASSRDQGPKYV. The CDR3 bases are TGTGCCAGCAGTAGAGACCAGGGTCCAAAGTACGTC.

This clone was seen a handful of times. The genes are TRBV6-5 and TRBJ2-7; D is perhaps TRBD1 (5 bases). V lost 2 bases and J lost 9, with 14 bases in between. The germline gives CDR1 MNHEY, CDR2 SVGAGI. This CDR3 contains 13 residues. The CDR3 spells CASSYSLKGMQYF. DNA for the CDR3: TGTGCCAGCAGTTACAGTCTCAAGGGGATGCAGTACTTC.

The DNA of the CDR3 is TGTGCCAGCAGCTTTGACAGGGGTGCAGATACGCAGTATTTT. Encoded protein: CASSFDRGADTQYF. This chain links TRBV7-9 with TRBJ2-3; 8 bases line up with TRBD1. Trimming cost V 3 bases and J 4 bases; bases outside gene matches: 3. The CDR3 runs to 14 residues. The germline V gene encodes CDR1 SEHNR and CDR2 FQNEAQ (reference sequence).

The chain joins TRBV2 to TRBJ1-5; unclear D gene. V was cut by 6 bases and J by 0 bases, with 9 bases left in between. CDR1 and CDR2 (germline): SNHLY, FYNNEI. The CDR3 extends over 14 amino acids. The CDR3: CASRAGFSNQPQHF. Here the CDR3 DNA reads TGTGCCAGCAGGGCGGGCTTTAGCAATCAGCCCCAGCATTTT.

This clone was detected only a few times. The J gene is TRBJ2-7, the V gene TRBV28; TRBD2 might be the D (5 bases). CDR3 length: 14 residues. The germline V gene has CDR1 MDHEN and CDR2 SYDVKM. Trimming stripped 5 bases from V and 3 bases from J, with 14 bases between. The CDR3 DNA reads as TGTGCCAGCAGTCAAGCAGGACTCTACTACGAGCAGTACTTC. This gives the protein CASSQAGLYYEQYF.

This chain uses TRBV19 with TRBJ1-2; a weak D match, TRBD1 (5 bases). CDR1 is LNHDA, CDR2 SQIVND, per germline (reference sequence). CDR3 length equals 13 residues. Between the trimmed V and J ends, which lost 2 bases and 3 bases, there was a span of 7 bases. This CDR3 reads CASSITGDYGYTF. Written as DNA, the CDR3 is TGTGCCAGTAGTATAACGGGGGACTATGGCTACACCTTC.

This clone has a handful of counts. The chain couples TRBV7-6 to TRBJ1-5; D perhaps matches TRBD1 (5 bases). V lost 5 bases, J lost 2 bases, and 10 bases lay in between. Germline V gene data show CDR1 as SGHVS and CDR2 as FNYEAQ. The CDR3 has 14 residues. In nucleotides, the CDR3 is TGTGCCAGCAGCGCCGGGGGAGGCAATCAGCCCCAGCATTTT. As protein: CASSAGGGNQPQHF. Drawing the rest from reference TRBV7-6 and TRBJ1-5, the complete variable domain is GAGVSQSPRYKVTKRGQDVALRCDPISGHVSLYWYRQALGQGPEFLTYFNYEAQQDKSGLPNDRFSAERPEGSISTLTIQRTEQRDSAMYRCASSAGGGNQPQHFGDGTRLSIL.

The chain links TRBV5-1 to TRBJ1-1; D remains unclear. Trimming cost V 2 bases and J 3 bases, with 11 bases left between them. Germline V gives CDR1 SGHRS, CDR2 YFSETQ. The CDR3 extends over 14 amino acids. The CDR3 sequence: CASSLGQAYTEAFF. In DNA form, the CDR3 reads TGCGCCAGCAGCTTAGGCCAGGCCTACACTGAAGCTTTCTTT.

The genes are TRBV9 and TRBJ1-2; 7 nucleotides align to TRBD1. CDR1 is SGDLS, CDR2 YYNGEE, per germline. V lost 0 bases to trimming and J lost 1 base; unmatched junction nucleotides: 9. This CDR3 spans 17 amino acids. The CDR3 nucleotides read TGTGCCAGCAGCGTAGGAGACAGGGTGATTGTTAACTATGGCTACACCTTC. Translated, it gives CASSVGDRVIVNYGYTF. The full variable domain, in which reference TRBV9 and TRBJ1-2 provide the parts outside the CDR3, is DSGVTQTPKHLITATGQRVTLRCSPRSGDLSVYWYQQSLDQGLQFLIQYYNGEERAKGNILERFSAQQFPDLHSELNLSSLELGDSALYFCASSVGDRVIVNYGYTFGSGTRLTVV.

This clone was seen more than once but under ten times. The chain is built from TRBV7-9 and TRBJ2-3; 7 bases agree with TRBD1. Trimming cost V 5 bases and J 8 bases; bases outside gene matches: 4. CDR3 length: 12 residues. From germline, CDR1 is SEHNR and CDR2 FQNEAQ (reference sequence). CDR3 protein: CASSLEGATQYF. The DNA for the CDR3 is TGTGCCAGCAGCCTCGAGGGGGCTACGCAGTATTTT.

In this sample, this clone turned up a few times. DNA of the CDR3: TGTGCCAGCAGCGCCGGGACTAGGAGCTACAATGAGCAGTTCTTC. Translated: CASSAGTRSYNEQFF. J is TRBJ2-1 and V is TRBV9; 8 bases map to TRBD2. This CDR3 has 15 residues. Germline CDR1 reads SGDLS; CDR2 reads YYNGEE. Losses at the gene ends were 3 bases for V and 3 bases for J; bases not matched to a gene: 5. Drawing the rest from reference TRBV9 and TRBJ2-1, the complete variable domain is DSGVTQTPKHLITATGQRVTLRCSPRSGDLSVYWYQQSLDQGLQFLIQYYNGEERAKGNILERFSAQQFPDLHSELNLSSLELGDSALYFCASSAGTRSYNEQFFGPGTRLTVL.

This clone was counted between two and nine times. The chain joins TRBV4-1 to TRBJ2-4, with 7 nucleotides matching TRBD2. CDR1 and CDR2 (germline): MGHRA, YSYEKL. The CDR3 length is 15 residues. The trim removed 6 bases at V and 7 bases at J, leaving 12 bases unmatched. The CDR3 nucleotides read TGCGCCAGCAGTTCGAGGGAGGGCCCGGGGAACATTCAGTACTTC. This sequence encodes CASSSREGPGNIQYF.

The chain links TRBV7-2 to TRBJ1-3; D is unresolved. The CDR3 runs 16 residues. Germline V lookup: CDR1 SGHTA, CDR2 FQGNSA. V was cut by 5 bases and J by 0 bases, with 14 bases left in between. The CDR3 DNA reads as TGTGCCAGCAGCGTCGGTCCGAGGAGCTCTGGAAACACCATATATTTT. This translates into CASSVGPRSSGNTIYF.

CDR3 in amino acids: CASSVGDFGVTGELFF. In DNA, the CDR3 is TGTGCCAGCAGCGTAGGGGACTTCGGGGTGACCGGGGAGCTGTTTTTT. The chain joins TRBV9 to TRBJ2-2; D perhaps matches TRBD2 (6 bases). Trimming removed 0 bases at V and 5 bases at J, with 14 bases between. This CDR3 contains 16 residues. Germline lookup yields CDR1 SGDLS and CDR2 YYNGEE.

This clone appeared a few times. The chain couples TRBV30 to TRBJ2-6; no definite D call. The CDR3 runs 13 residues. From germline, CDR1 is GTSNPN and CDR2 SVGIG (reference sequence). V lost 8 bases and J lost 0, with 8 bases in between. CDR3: CASRSSGANVLTF. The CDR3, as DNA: TGTGCCAGCCGGTCCTCTGGGGCCAACGTCCTGACTTTC.

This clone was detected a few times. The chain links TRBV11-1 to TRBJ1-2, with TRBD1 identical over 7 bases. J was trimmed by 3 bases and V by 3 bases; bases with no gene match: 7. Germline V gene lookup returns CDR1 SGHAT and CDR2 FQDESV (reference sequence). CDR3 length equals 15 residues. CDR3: CASSFQGVSYYGYTF. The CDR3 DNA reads TGTGCCAGCAGCTTCCAGGGGGTATCATACTATGGCTACACCTTC. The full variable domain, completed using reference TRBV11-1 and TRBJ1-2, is EAEVAQSPRYKITEKSQAVAFWCDPISGHATLYWYRQILGQGPELLVQFQDESVVDDSQLPKDRFSAERLKGVDSTLKIQPAELGDSAMYLCASSFQGVSYYGYTFGSGTRLTVV.